This TCR beta chain derives from a study of T cell repertoires in cytomegalovirus infection. On the study more broadly: Public TCR beta signatures were indicative of both CMV infection and a matching HLA type.

TCRdb called the reads again in MiXCR, with one record for every CDR3 protein. The sample contains around 740,000 distinct CDR3 sequences, less than 40% of which appear only once. From germline, CDR1 is SGHAT and CDR2 FQDESV (reference sequence). The CDR3 is 16 amino acids. V trimming: 5 bases; J trimming: 3 bases; junction bases outside the gene matches: 8. In regard to this clonotype: Its target is unknown.

General study points: Clonotype analysis showed dominance of the ex vivo response by HLA-C-restricted CMV-specific TCR beta clonotypes. Summed public TCR beta family frequency identified CMV carriers bearing the relevant HLA.

This clonotype was obtained from a human donor in good health (CMV status not recorded). Some clones in this sample may be carry-over from other donors' samples. Sequencing was performed on PBMCs. The chain uses TRBV11-1 and TRBJ2-3, with TRBD1 matching over 10 bases. CDR3 protein: CASSGRDRGMTDTQYF. Written as DNA, the CDR3 is TGTGCCAGCAGCGGCCGGGACAGGGGAATGACAGATACGCAGTATTTT.